The T cell receptor (beta chain) described here comes from a study of blood T cell repertoires in COVID-19. Study-wide background: T cells, B-cell-depleted T cells, or PBMCs supplied cDNA or gDNA.

The CDR3 is 15 residues long. Germline loops: CDR1 SGHRS, CDR2 YFSETQ. Trimming cost V 6 bases and J 12 bases, with 27 bases left between them. This clone was counted once. Source study methods: Quantification of nucleated cells was approximated via reference gene primer amplification. The assay was immunoSEQ multiplex PCR, and TCRdb's table has in-frame clones only and misses some. D and trimming were read from the DNA, whereas the V and J calls and clone size are those reported in that table. The sample gives 150,000 to 200,000 clones, 80% to 90% of which show up once; under 15% is in the top ten. The chain employs TRBV5-1 and TRBJ1-2; D remains ambiguous. This TCR came from a man between 25 and 39 years old with active or convalescent COVID-19. The sequenced sample was peripheral blood. The CDR3 protein is CASTPGSTAPGVNTF. The CDR3 bases are TGCGCCAGCACCCCGGGGAGCACAGCCCCTGGGGTAAACACCTTC.